The 11 T cell receptor beta chains listed next were all sequenced from one sample in a study of regulatory T cells in long-lasting Graves disease (TCRdb year 2021). Library preparation employed multiplex PCR. Sequencing was performed on an Illumina HiSeq 4000. TCR beta libraries were built with iRepertoire HTBI primers and Arm-PCR amplification of CDR3 regions. The public reads were reprocessed in TCRdb via fastp at Q25 and MiXCR, keeping in-frame beta chains. Rows matching on CDR3 protein sequence are summarized as one entry with the most common DNA and genes. Recorded for this sample are about 460,000 distinct CDR3 sequences; 14% of them occurred a single time. Roughly 15% of the sample lies in the top ten. The time point label for this specimen denotes: newly diagnosed GD, antithyroid drugs for less than 3 months. For both TCR sequencing and RNA sequencing, RNA was extracted from PBMCs using TRIzol.

The same data also went into a second study, on T cells in Graves' hyperthyroidism and ophthalmopathy.

The source material was peripheral blood mononuclear cells (PBMCs), sampled at new diagnosis, from a patient treated with antithyroid drugs. Source of these receptors: a woman aged 50 to 60 with Graves disease. Donor details come from another sample of the same person, matched by shared clones.

This clonotype occurred many times. The rearrangement uses TRBV12-3 or TRBV12-4 and TRBJ2-7; the D gene could be TRBD1 or TRBD2 (8 bases each). V lost 3 bases and J lost 6, with 24 bases in between. The CDR3 sequence is 17 residues long. The CDR3 loop reads CASSFRGGTGLYGEQYF. The DNA for the CDR3 is TGTGCCAGCAGTTTTCGGGGGGGGACAGGCTTATACGGCGAGCAGTACTTC.

This sequence joins TRBV7-8 and TRBJ1-1, with D tentatively TRBD1 (6 bases). This CDR3 region has 12 residues. V was shortened by 1 base and J by 7 bases, with 7 bases between the two germline ends. Germline values: CDR1 SGHVS, CDR2 FQNEAQ. The CDR3 DNA is TGTGCCAGCAGCTTAGAGGGGGATGAAGCTTTCTTT. This sequence encodes CASSLEGDEAFF. The whole variable domain, remainder taken from reference TRBV7-8 and TRBJ1-1, is GAGVSQSPRYKVAKRGQDVALRCDPISGHVSLFWYQQALGQGPEFLTYFQNEAQLDKSGLPSDRFFAERPEGSVSTLKIQRTQQEDSAVYLCASSLEGDEAFFGQGTRLTVV.

The rearrangement uses TRBV5-1 and TRBJ1-4; TRBD1 matches at 9 bases. The CDR3 length is 16 residues. Germline V CDR1 and CDR2: SGHRS, YFSETQ. V gave up 3 bases and J gave up 10 bases; unmatched junction bases: 13. The CDR3 sequence is CASSSGTGPAEGKLFF. DNA of the CDR3: TGCGCCAGCAGCTCCGGGACAGGGCCTGCAGAGGGAAAACTGTTTTTT. Together with reference TRBV5-1 and TRBJ1-4, the CDR3 gives the full variable domain: KAGVTQTPRYLIKTRGQQVTLSCSPISGHRSVSWYQQTPGQGLQFLFEYFSETQRNKGNFPGRFSGRQFSNSRSEMNVSTLELGDSALYLCASSSGTGPAEGKLFFGSGTQLSVL.

The chain combines TRBV24-1 with TRBJ2-2; unclear D gene. Between the trimmed V and J ends, which lost 4 bases and 3 bases, there was a span of 11 bases. CDR3 size: 15 residues. Per the germline V gene, CDR1 is KGHDR and CDR2 is SFDVKD. The CDR3: CATSDNLGYTGELFF. DNA for the CDR3: TGTGCCACCAGTGACAACTTGGGATACACCGGGGAGCTGTTTTTT.

This clonotype was seen at least ten times. The chain uses TRBV19 and TRBJ2-1, with 10 nucleotides matching TRBD2. CDR1 LNHDA and CDR2 SQIVND come from the germline V gene (reference sequence). The CDR3 extends over 22 amino acids. The J segment lost 2 bases and the V segment lost 4 bases, leaving 23 bases of the junction unmatched. The CDR3 sequence is CASSTDRVGGPSGRTAYNEQFF. CDR3 nucleotides: TGTGCCAGTAGTACAGACAGGGTGGGTGGCCCTAGCGGGAGAACCGCCTACAATGAGCAGTTCTTC.

V usage is TRBV4-1 and J usage is TRBJ2-5, with 8 bases identical to TRBD1. The CDR3 runs to 16 residues. Per the germline V gene, CDR1 is MGHRA and CDR2 is YSYEKL. Trimming removed 4 bases from V and 1 base from J; junction bases left unmatched: 8. CDR3 amino acids: CASSRTQGVVQETQYF. CDR3 nucleotide sequence: TGCGCCAGCAGCCGGACACAGGGGGTAGTCCAAGAGACCCAGTACTTC.

The genes are TRBV4-1 and TRBJ1-1, with 7 positions matching TRBD1. This CDR3 region has 16 residues. CDR1 MGHRA and CDR2 YSYEKL come from the germline V gene. V shed 6 bases and J 3 bases; nucleotides not matched to a gene: 13. CDR3 bases: TGCGCCAGCAGTCTCCGACAGGGCGGGAGAGACACTGAAGCTTTCTTT. Residues: CASSLRQGGRDTEAFF.

This clonotype was counted only a few times. This rearrangement joins TRBV19 to TRBJ2-1, with a possible D match to TRBD2 (6 bases). Germline assignment: CDR1 LNHDA and CDR2 SQIVND (reference sequence). V lost 4 bases and J lost 4, with 14 bases in between. The CDR3 consists of 15 residues. The CDR3 nucleotides are TGTGCCAGTAGTACCCAGGACTACCTATACAATGAGCAGTTCTTC. As protein: CASSTQDYLYNEQFF.

Comments on this clonotype: A far bigger clonotype differs at one base, so this is likely a read error. The V call is TRBV24-1, the J call TRBJ2-1, with TRBD1 matching 8 bases. Near its end, the DNA agrees better with TRBJ2-7, so the J call may be wrong. Germline V gene lookup returns CDR1 KGHDR and CDR2 SFDVKD. This CDR3 is 17 amino acids long. The CDR3 nucleotides read TGTGCCACCAGTGATTCGAGTAGAGGGACAGGAAAATACAAGCAGTACTTC. This translates into CATSDSSRGTGKYKQYF.

The J gene is TRBJ1-1, the V gene TRBV20-1; D is ambiguous. Germline CDR1 reads DFQATT; CDR2 reads SNEGSKA (reference sequence). The CDR3 is made up of 10 amino acids. The ends were cut back, 0 bases at V and 12 bases at J, with 8 bases in the middle. The CDR3 sequence is CSARDSRTFF. The CDR3 nucleotides are TGCAGTGCTAGAGATAGTCGGACTTTCTTT.

This sequence joins TRBV28 and TRBJ2-4, with TRBD2 matching 7 bases. The J call may be mistaken, given a closer DNA end match to TRBJ2-1. Germline V lookup: CDR1 MDHEN, CDR2 SYDVKM. The CDR3 sequence is 14 residues long. The CDR3 here is CASSLGGSVDEQFF. The DNA of the CDR3 is TGTGCCAGCAGTTTGGGCGGGAGTGTGGATGAGCAGTTCTTC.